This T cell receptor (beta chain) was identified during a study of blood T cell repertoires in COVID-19. Overall study: COVID-19 samples from acute and convalescent phases originated in the United States, Italy and Spain. Sources were T cells, B-cell-depleted T cells, or PBMCs; the material itself was cDNA or gDNA.

Per the germline V gene, CDR1 is MDHEN and CDR2 is SYDVKM. The length of the CDR3 is 18 residues. Trimming removed 6 bases from V and 7 bases from J; junction bases left unmatched: 19. Clones were read by immunoSEQ multiplex PCR, and TCRdb kept only the in-frame ones, dropping some. The repertoire holds approximately 530,000 clones, with 85% to 90% as singletons. The TCR originated in a woman in her forties or fifties with COVID-19, enrolled during active disease. This sequence joins TRBV28 and TRBJ1-1; 11 bases align to TRBD1. Source material: peripheral blood. Written as DNA, the CDR3 is TGTGCCAGCAGCCCCCTAGTTCTGCGGGACAGGGGGTCGGGTGAAGCTTTCTTT. Translation: CASSPLVLRDRGSGEAFF. The whole variable domain, filled in from reference TRBV28 and TRBJ1-1, reads DVKVTQSSRYLVKRTGEKVFLECVQDMDHENMFWYRQDPGLGLRLIYFSYDVKMKEKGDIPEGYSVSREKKERFSLILESASTNQTSMYLCASSPLVLRDRGSGEAFFGQGTRLTVV.